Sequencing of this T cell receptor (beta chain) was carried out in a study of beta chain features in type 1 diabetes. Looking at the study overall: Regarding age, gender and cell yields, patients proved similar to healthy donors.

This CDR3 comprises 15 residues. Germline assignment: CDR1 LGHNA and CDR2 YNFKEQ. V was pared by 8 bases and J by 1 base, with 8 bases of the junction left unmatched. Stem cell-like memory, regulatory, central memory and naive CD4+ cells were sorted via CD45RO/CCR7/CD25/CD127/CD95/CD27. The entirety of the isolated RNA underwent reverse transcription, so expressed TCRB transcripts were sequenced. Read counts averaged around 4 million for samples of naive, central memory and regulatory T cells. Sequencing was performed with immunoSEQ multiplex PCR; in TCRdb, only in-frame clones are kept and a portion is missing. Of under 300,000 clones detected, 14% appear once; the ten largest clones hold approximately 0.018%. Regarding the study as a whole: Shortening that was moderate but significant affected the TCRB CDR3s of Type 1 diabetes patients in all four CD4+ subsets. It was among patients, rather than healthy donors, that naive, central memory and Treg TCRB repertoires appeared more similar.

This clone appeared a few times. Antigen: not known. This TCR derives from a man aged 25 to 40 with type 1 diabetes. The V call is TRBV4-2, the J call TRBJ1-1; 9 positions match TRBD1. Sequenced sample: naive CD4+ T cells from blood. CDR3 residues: CASVPKQGANTEAFF. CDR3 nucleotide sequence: TGTGCCAGCGTCCCGAAACAGGGGGCGAACACTGAAGCTTTCTTT.